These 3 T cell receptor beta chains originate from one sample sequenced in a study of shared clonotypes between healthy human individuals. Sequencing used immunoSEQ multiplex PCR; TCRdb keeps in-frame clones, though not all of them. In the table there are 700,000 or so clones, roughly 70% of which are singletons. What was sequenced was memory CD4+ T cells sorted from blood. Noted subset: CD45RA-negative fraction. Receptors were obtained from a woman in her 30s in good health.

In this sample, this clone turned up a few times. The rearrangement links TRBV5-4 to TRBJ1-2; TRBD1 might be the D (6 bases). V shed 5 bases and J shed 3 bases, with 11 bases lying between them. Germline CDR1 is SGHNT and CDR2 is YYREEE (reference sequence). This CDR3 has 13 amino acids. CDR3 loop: CASSRGPDYGYTF. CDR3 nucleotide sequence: TGTGCCAGCAGTCGGGGGCCGGACTATGGCTACACCTTC.

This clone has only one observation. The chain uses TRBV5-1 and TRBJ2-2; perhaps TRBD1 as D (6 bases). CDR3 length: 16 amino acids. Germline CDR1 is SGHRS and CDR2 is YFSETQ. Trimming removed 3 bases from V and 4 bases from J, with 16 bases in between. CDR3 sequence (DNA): TGCGCCAGCAGCTCCAACGTTTTGACAGGCACCGGGGAGCTGTTTTTT. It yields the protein CASSSNVLTGTGELFF.

This CDR3 is CASSPLRESAYEQYF. CDR3 nucleotides: TGTGCCAGCTCACCCTTGCGGGAGTCGGCATACGAGCAGTACTTC. The chain has TRBV18 and TRBJ2-7; 7 bases are a match to TRBD2. CDR1 KGHSH and CDR2 LQKENI come from the germline V gene. V was pared by 3 bases and J by 4 bases, with 9 bases of the junction left unmatched. The CDR3 is 15 amino acids. The full variable domain, its missing parts supplied by reference TRBV18 and TRBJ2-7, is NAGVMQNPRHLVRRRGQEARLRCSPMKGHSHVYWYRQLPEEGLKFMVYLQKENIIDESGMPKERFSAEFPKEGPSILRIQQVVRGDSAAYFCASSPLRESAYEQYFGPGTRLTVT.